The sequence of this T cell receptor (beta chain) was determined in a study of control samples from healthy donors and cancer patients. The data were produced by immunoSEQ multiplex PCR, yet TCRdb's version contains in-frame clones alone and is incomplete. The sample holds about 85,000 clones, about 89% seen once. Trimming stripped 7 bases from V and 4 bases from J, with 13 bases between. Germline V gene data show CDR1 as MNHNY and CDR2 as SVGAGI (reference sequence). This CDR3 is 13 amino acids long. The receptor was isolated from a woman aged 55-70 years in good health. Source material: blood. V usage is TRBV6-6 and J usage is TRBJ1-1, with no clear D. CDR3 in amino acids: CASMREGRTEAFF. CDR3 DNA sequence: TGTGCCAGCATGAGGGAAGGGCGCACTGAAGCTTTCTTT.